The clone carrying this TCR beta chain was seen only once. These data originate in a study of shared clonotypes between healthy human individuals. Looked up from germline, CDR1 is SGHVS and CDR2 is FQNEAQ. Trimming stripped 2 bases from V and 2 bases from J, with 10 bases between. CDR3 length: 15 residues. The data were produced by immunoSEQ multiplex PCR, yet TCRdb's version contains in-frame clones alone and is incomplete. Among some 2.1 million clones, 90% to 95% were seen once, and the ten largest hold about 0.13%. The source is a man in his late teens or twenties in good health. The chain links TRBV7-8 to TRBJ1-5; D is ambiguous. The specimen sequenced was naive CD4+ T cells sorted from blood. Regarding subset: CD45RA+ positively selected. CDR3 sequence: CASSLRQLGNQPQHF. CDR3 bases: TGTGCCAGCAGCTTACGACAATTAGGCAATCAGCCCCAGCATTTT.